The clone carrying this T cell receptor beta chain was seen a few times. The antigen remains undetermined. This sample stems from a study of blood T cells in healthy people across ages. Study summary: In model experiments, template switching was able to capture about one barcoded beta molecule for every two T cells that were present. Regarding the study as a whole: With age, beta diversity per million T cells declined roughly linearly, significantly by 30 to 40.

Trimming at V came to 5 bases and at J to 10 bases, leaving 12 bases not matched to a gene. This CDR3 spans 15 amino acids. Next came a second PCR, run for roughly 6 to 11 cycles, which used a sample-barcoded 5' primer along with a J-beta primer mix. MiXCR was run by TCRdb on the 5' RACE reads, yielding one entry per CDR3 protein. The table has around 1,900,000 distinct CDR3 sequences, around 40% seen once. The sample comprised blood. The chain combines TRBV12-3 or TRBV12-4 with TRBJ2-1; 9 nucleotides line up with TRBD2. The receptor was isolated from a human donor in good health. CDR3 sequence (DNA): TGTGCCAGCAGTCCAAGCGGGGGGCCACCCGGGGAGCAGTTCTTC. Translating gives CASSPSGGPPGEQFF.